This entry lists 28 T cell receptor beta chains sequenced from one sample in a study of T cells in Graves' hyperthyroidism and ophthalmopathy. TCR beta CDR3 sequences were amplified from RNA transcripts. HTBI primers were employed in a first-round RT-PCR of the TCR CDR3. MiXCR, run by TCRdb on the multiplex PCR reads, gives a single entry per CDR3 protein. The sample lists about 410,000 distinct CDR3 sequences; around 15% were seen once. The sample was blood. These TCRs come from a woman under 40 with Graves' ophthalmopathy.

This chain joins TRBV10-2 and TRBJ2-1; 7 bases fit TRBD2. The V and J ends lost 10 bases and 10 bases, in that order; junction bases with no gene match: 13. Germline V lookup: CDR1 WSHSY, CDR2 SAAADI. The CDR3 is 13 amino acids. The CDR3 is CATSGLFRGEQFF. CDR3 bases: TGCGCCACATCGGGACTATTTCGAGGAGAGCAGTTCTTC.

Only a few counts were recorded for this clonotype. The chain joins TRBV6-1 to TRBJ2-3; TRBD1 matches at 8 bases. Losses at the gene ends were 1 base for V and 2 bases for J; bases not matched to a gene: 5. Germline CDR1 reads MNHNS; CDR2 reads SASEGT. The CDR3 covers 16 residues. The CDR3 sequence: CASSEVGQAFTDTQYF. The CDR3 bases are TGTGCCAGCAGTGAAGTGGGACAGGCTTTCACAGATACGCAGTATTTT.

This clonotype showed up many times. The rearrangement links TRBV20-1 to TRBJ1-2; no firm D call. The CDR3 is 13 residues long. Germline lookup yields CDR1 DFQATT and CDR2 SNEGSKA (reference sequence). The ends were cut back, 6 bases at V and 3 bases at J, with 14 bases in the middle. CDR3 in DNA: TGCAGTGCCCGAGAGGGCAGCTACTATGGCTACACCTTC. It yields the protein CSAREGSYYGYTF.

Only a few counts were recorded for this clonotype. This rearrangement joins TRBV15 to TRBJ2-1; D remains unclear. Germline V gene lookup returns CDR1 LNHNV and CDR2 YYDKDF (reference sequence). This CDR3 comprises 14 residues. Deletions cut 0 bases from V and 8 bases from J, with 11 bases between. The CDR3 DNA sequence: TGTGCCACCAGCAGAGATTTCCGCCGGGATGAGCAGTTCTTC. Protein: CATSRDFRRDEQFF.

The CDR3 loop reads CASSLEGTTSGPNYGYTF. The CDR3 region has the DNA TGTGCCAGCAGCTTGGAAGGTACAACCAGCGGACCTAACTATGGCTACACCTTC. The chain couples TRBV5-6 to TRBJ1-2; D call uncertain. This CDR3 has 18 amino acids. The germline V gene has CDR1 SGHDT and CDR2 YYEEEE. V shed 0 bases and J shed 0 bases, with 18 bases lying between them.

This clonotype was seen more than once but under ten times. The V gene is TRBV30, the J gene TRBJ1-6; 7 nucleotides agree with TRBD1. This CDR3 is built from 15 residues. Germline values: CDR1 GTSNPN, CDR2 SVGIG (reference sequence). The V gene end was trimmed by 4 bases and the J gene end by 14 bases; junction bases not matched to a gene: 17. This chain's CDR3 is CAWTPDRPPAGALHF. DNA for the CDR3: TGTGCCTGGACCCCGGACAGGCCACCGGCGGGGGCCCTCCACTTT.

Ten or more counts support this clonotype. The rearrangement uses TRBV19 and TRBJ2-2; D is uncertain. V lost 3 bases and J lost 6, with 14 bases in between. Germline loops: CDR1 LNHDA, CDR2 SQIVND (reference sequence). The CDR3 length is 15 residues. The CDR3 reads CASSMSRYRAGELFF. DNA of the CDR3: TGTGCCAGTAGTATGTCTAGATACCGTGCCGGGGAGCTGTTTTTT. The variable domain in full, with the rest retrieved from reference TRBV19 and TRBJ2-2, is DGGITQSPKYLFRKEGQNVTLSCEQNLNHDAMYWYRQDPGQGLRLIYYSQIVNDFQKGDIAEGYSVSREKKESFPLTVTSAQKNPTAFYLCASSMSRYRAGELFFGEGSRLTVL.

This clonotype showed up just a few times. The chain links TRBV12-3 or TRBV12-4 to TRBJ2-1; D unresolved. V was pared by 8 bases and J by 4 bases, with 3 bases between. The CDR3 length is 10 residues. CDR3 protein: CASAYNEQFF. The DNA of the CDR3 is TGTGCCAGCGCATACAATGAGCAGTTCTTC.

In this sample, this clonotype turned up many times. The genes are TRBV28 and TRBJ1-4; 9 bases agree with TRBD1. The CDR3 runs 15 residues. CDR1 and CDR2 (germline): MDHEN, SYDVKM. V shed 6 bases, J shed 5 bases, and the junction held 7 bases outside the gene matches. CDR3 DNA sequence: TGTGCCAGCAGACAGACCGGGACAGGGAATGAAAAACTGTTTTTT. Residues: CASRQTGTGNEKLFF.

The table lists this clonotype with many counts. This rearrangement joins TRBV6-2 or TRBV6-3 to TRBJ2-5, with 8 bases aligning to TRBD2. From germline, CDR1 is MNHEY and CDR2 SVGEGT. With V trimmed by 0 bases and J by 2 bases, 23 bases remained unmatched. CDR3 size: 22 residues. The CDR3 reads CASSYSISPAGAGAIRQETQYF. The CDR3 nucleotides are TGTGCCAGCAGTTACTCGATTTCCCCAGCGGGAGCGGGGGCAATCCGACAAGAGACCCAGTACTTC.

The CDR3 sequence is CASSRGGDTDTQYF. The CDR3 DNA reads TGTGCCAGCAGCCGCGGGGGGGACACAGATACGCAGTATTTT. The chain combines TRBV3-1 with TRBJ2-3, with 9 bases that match TRBD2. Germline V lookup: CDR1 LGHDT, CDR2 YNNKEL (reference sequence). J gave up 2 bases and V 4 bases, and 1 base lay outside the gene matches. The CDR3 consists of 14 residues.

This clonotype was found many times. V is TRBV6-1 and J is TRBJ2-7, with D perhaps matching TRBD1 (5 bases). Per the germline V gene, CDR1 is MNHNS and CDR2 is SASEGT. V was trimmed by 5 bases and J by 3 bases, leaving 14 bases between them. This CDR3 contains 14 residues. The CDR3 nucleotides read TGTGCCAGCAGTATGGGGCAGAATCTCTACGAGCAGTACTTC. The encoded protein is CASSMGQNLYEQYF.

A few counts support this clonotype. This chain joins TRBV29-1 and TRBJ2-7, with unresolved D. The CDR3 loop spans 14 amino acids. V dropped 0 bases and J dropped 3 bases, with 12 bases sitting between them. Looked up from germline, CDR1 is SQVTM and CDR2 is ANQGSEA. CDR3 region: CSVEDREGLYEQYF. CDR3 DNA: TGCAGCGTTGAAGATCGTGAAGGTCTCTACGAGCAGTACTTC.

This clonotype was detected only a few times. The chain uses TRBV28 and TRBJ2-7; 9 bases line up with TRBD1. V was clipped by 3 bases and J by 5 bases; unmatched bases: 8. The CDR3 has 15 residues. From germline, CDR1 is MDHEN and CDR2 SYDVKM. This CDR3 is CASSFYGTGRHEQYF. The CDR3, as DNA: TGTGCCAGCAGTTTTTATGGGACAGGGAGGCACGAGCAGTACTTC.

Ten or more counts support this clonotype. The J gene is TRBJ2-2, the V gene TRBV2; 7 bases are shared with TRBD1. The CDR3 consists of 14 residues. The V gene's germline CDR1 is SNHLY and CDR2 FYNNEI. J lost 6 bases, V lost 1 base, and 2 bases had no gene match. CDR3 DNA: TGTGCCAGCAGTGAAGGACAGGGTGCCGGGGAGCTGTTTTTT. This encodes CASSEGQGAGELFF. Supplemented by reference TRBV2 and TRBJ2-2, the full variable domain reads EPEVTQTPSHQVTQMGQEVILRCVPISNHLYFYWYRQILGQKVEFLVSFYNNEISEKSEIFDDQFSVERPDGSNFTLKIRSTKLEDSAMYFCASSEGQGAGELFFGEGSRLTVL.

This clonotype was observed many times. The chain is built from TRBV13 and TRBJ2-1; TRBD2 aligns across 9 bases. The CDR3 is 17 residues long. Germline CDR1 reads PRHDT; CDR2 reads FYEKMQ (reference sequence). With 5 bases clipped from V and 5 bases from J, the junction kept 13 bases outside the gene matches. The CDR3 DNA follows: TGTGCCAGCAGCACCACAGTCGGGCGGGGGGGAGACAATGAGCAGTTCTTC. It is translated as CASSTTVGRGGDNEQFF.

This clonotype was recorded many times. The genes are TRBV5-5 and TRBJ2-1; 9 bases match TRBD2. CDR3 length equals 16 residues. After removal of 2 bases from V and 7 bases from J, the junction contained 10 bases not matched to a gene. CDR1 is SGHKS, CDR2 YYEKEE, per germline (reference sequence). CDR3 region: CASSFRAGGVNNEQFF. The CDR3 DNA reads as TGTGCCAGCAGCTTCCGAGCGGGGGGCGTGAATAATGAGCAGTTCTTC.

As for this clonotype: A read error may be the cause here, since a much bigger clone is one base away. Written as DNA, the CDR3 is TGCAGCGTTGAAGATCCCCGGCGCCCGGACGCCGATGAGCAGTTCTTC. Encoded protein: CSVEDPRRPDADEQFF. The chain uses TRBV29-1 and TRBJ2-1, with D unresolved. CDR3 size: 16 residues. Per germline, CDR1 SQVTM and CDR2 ANQGSEA. V gave up 0 bases and J gave up 8 bases, with 20 bases separating them.

V is TRBV20-1 and J is TRBJ2-7; 7 bases agree with TRBD2. V dropped 3 bases and J dropped 0; count of bases not matched to a gene: 2. Germline CDR1 reads DFQATT; CDR2 reads SNEGSKA (reference sequence). The CDR3 is 13 residues long. As DNA, the CDR3 is TGCAGTGCTAGCGGGGGGAGCTCCTACGAGCAGTACTTC. Translated, it gives CSASGGSSYEQYF.

In its sample, this clonotype was seen a few times. J is TRBJ2-5 and V is TRBV20-1, with 7 bases fitting TRBD2. With 3 bases clipped from V and 0 bases from J, the junction kept 1 base outside the gene matches. Germline V CDR1 and CDR2: DFQATT, SNEGSKA (reference sequence). This CDR3 contains 13 residues. For the CDR3, the DNA is TGCAGTGCTAGCGGGGGGAACCAAGAGACCCAGTACTTC. Residues: CSASGGNQETQYF.

This clonotype was detected ten times or more. The chain couples TRBV11-3 to TRBJ2-1; tentative D call: TRBD2 (6 bases). Germline V lookup: CDR1 SGHNT, CDR2 YENEEA. This CDR3 spans 16 amino acids. V lost 0 bases to trimming and J lost 8 bases, with 17 bases between them. CDR3 DNA: TGTGCCAGCAGCTTAGATAGGATAGTTCGCGGGGATGAGCAGTTCTTC. Translated: CASSLDRIVRGDEQFF.

This clonotype has a handful of counts. The V gene is TRBV28, the J gene TRBJ2-3, with D hard to call. CDR1 is MDHEN, CDR2 SYDVKM, per germline. The CDR3 contains 16 residues. With 4 bases removed from V and 2 bases from J, the gap between germline ends came to 16 bases. The CDR3 is CASSSSVWTLTDTQYF. DNA for the CDR3: TGTGCCAGCAGTTCCTCAGTGTGGACCCTCACAGATACGCAGTATTTT.

V is TRBV29-1 and J is TRBJ2-2, with unresolved D. The V end lost 3 bases, the J end lost 1 base, and 12 bases lay between the germline ends. The CDR3 consists of 15 residues. The germline V gene encodes CDR1 SQVTM and CDR2 ANQGSEA. The CDR3 nucleotides read TGCAGCGTTGATGACATTACTAAGAACACCGGGGAGCTGTTTTTT. As protein: CSVDDITKNTGELFF.

The table lists this clonotype with a few counts. The chain joins TRBV4-2 to TRBJ2-2; no clear D. The germline gives CDR1 LGHNA, CDR2 YNFKEQ. This CDR3 has 15 amino acids. Trimming stripped 1 base from V and 4 bases from J, with 10 bases between. CDR3 in DNA: TGTGCCAGCAGCCAAGCTGGGTCGGCCACCGGGGAGCTGTTTTTT. It specifies CASSQAGSATGELFF.

This clonotype was picked up many times. The J gene is TRBJ2-7, the V gene TRBV30; TRBD1 aligns across 9 bases. CDR1 is GTSNPN, CDR2 SVGIG, per germline (reference sequence). V lost 2 bases, J lost 6 bases, and 5 bases stayed unmatched. CDR3 length: 13 residues. The CDR3 DNA reads TGTGCCTGGAGTCTACAGGGGGCTGGCGAGCAGTACTTC. Translated: CAWSLQGAGEQYF.

This clonotype was recorded at least ten times. The chain employs TRBV12-3 or TRBV12-4 and TRBJ2-3; 9 bases align to TRBD1. This CDR3 comprises 19 residues. V dropped 6 bases and J dropped 2; count of bases not matched to a gene: 18. The DNA for the CDR3 is TGTGCCAGCAGCCGACACAGGGGGCCCACAGCCTTTTCCACAGATACGCAGTATTTT. It specifies CASSRHRGPTAFSTDTQYF.

The V and J genes are TRBV29-1 and TRBJ1-2; unclear D gene. Germline CDR1 and CDR2: SQVTM and ANQGSEA. The CDR3 has 12 residues. V was cut by 4 bases and J by 1 base, with 7 bases left in between. CDR3 sequence reads: CSVVSNNYGYTF. CDR3 DNA: TGCAGCGTTGTGTCAAATAACTATGGCTACACCTTC.

With regard to this clonotype: This may arise from a read error, as a much more abundant clone is one base away. This chain uses TRBV29-1 with TRBJ1-1; 8 bases are shared with TRBD1. Trimming cost V 7 bases and J 4 bases; bases outside gene matches: 11. This CDR3 is 14 amino acids long. Germline V gene data show CDR1 as SQVTM and CDR2 as ANQGSEA. CDR3 sequence (DNA): TGCAGCGGCCGAAGGACAGGGTTGGGCACTGAAGCTTTCTTT. This encodes CSGRRTGLGTEAFF.